The 18 T cell receptor beta chains below come from one sample, sequenced in a study of T cell responses to AZD1222 COVID-19 vaccine. Clones were sequenced by immunoSEQ multiplex PCR, and TCRdb holds only the in-frame ones, with some missing. The table shows 95,000 to 150,000 clones, with approximately 92% occurring only once. Sequencing was performed on peripheral blood, taken on day 0 of AZD1222 vaccination. Receptor source: an adult in good health.

V gene TRBV2 combines with J gene TRBJ1-1, with 7 bases aligning to TRBD1. The germline gives CDR1 SNHLY, CDR2 FYNNEI. The CDR3 totals 12 residues. The V and J ends lost 8 bases and 3 bases, in that order; junction bases with no gene match: 3. CDR3 nucleotide sequence: TGTGCCAGCTGGGACAGTGACACTGAAGCTTTCTTT. As protein: CASWDSDTEAFF.

V usage is TRBV5-5 and J usage is TRBJ2-1; 9 bases match TRBD1. Germline V gene data show CDR1 as SGHKS and CDR2 as YYEKEE (reference sequence). The CDR3 loop spans 17 amino acids. V was clipped by 2 bases and J by 3 bases; unmatched bases: 9. The CDR3 reads CASSLEQGQGFYNEQFF. The CDR3, as DNA: TGTGCCAGCAGCTTAGAGCAGGGACAGGGATTCTACAATGAGCAGTTCTTC.

This chain connects TRBV7-8 to TRBJ1-1, with TRBD1 matching 7 bases. CDR1 is SGHVS and CDR2 is FQNEAQ in the germline V gene. The V segment lost 4 bases and the J segment 5 bases; nucleotides outside the gene matches: 10. The CDR3 is 15 amino acids. CDR3 nucleotide sequence: TGTGCCAGCAGCTCCAAGAGGGCAGGGGGAACTGAAGCTTTCTTT. As protein: CASSSKRAGGTEAFF.

The chain carries TRBV4-1 and TRBJ1-6; D not resolved. Trimming shortened V by 4 bases and J by 1 base, and 11 bases separated the two germline ends. There are 16 residues in the CDR3. CDR1 and CDR2 from the germline V gene are MGHRA and YSYEKL. Written as DNA, the CDR3 is TGCGCCAGCAGCCTCAGCGGCAAGTCCTATAATTCACCCCTCCACTTT. Its translation: CASSLSGKSYNSPLHF.

The V and J genes are TRBV24-1 and TRBJ2-3; D is undetermined. The CDR3 covers 13 residues. Germline-derived CDR1 and CDR2 are KGHDR and SFDVKD. V was trimmed by 1 base and J by 7 bases, leaving 8 bases between them. The chain's CDR3 is CATSDLTSYTQYF. CDR3 in DNA: TGTGCCACCAGTGATTTAACTTCCTATACGCAGTATTTT.

CDR3 loop: CASSEAGAFISYEQYF. The CDR3 DNA reads as TGTGCCAGCAGTGAAGCGGGAGCTTTCATCTCCTACGAGCAGTACTTC. The rearrangement joins TRBV6-1 to TRBJ2-7; the D gene is possibly TRBD2 (5 bases). Germline CDR1 is MNHNS and CDR2 is SASEGT. The length of the CDR3 is 16 residues. Trimming stripped 0 bases from V and 0 bases from J, with 12 bases between.

This chain joins TRBV7-9 and TRBJ2-1; 9 bases agree with TRBD2. This CDR3 region has 19 residues. V lost 5 bases to trimming and J lost 7 bases; unmatched junction nucleotides: 21. In germline, CDR1 is SEHNR, CDR2 FQNEAQ (reference sequence). The CDR3 DNA reads TGTGCCAGCAGCGCTTCGTGGGCTAGCGGGATCCGGGGTTTTAATGAGCAGTTCTTC. Translated, it gives CASSASWASGIRGFNEQFF.

The rearrangement links TRBV5-5 to TRBJ2-7; 9 bases fit TRBD1. CDR1 and CDR2 (germline): SGHKS, YYEKEE (reference sequence). The length of the CDR3 is 15 residues. The V segment lost 1 base and the J segment 2 bases; nucleotides outside the gene matches: 4. The CDR3 reads CASSLSGQGAYEQYF. The CDR3, as DNA: TGTGCCAGCAGCTTGTCGGGACAGGGAGCCTACGAGCAGTACTTC. The whole variable domain, filled in from reference TRBV5-5 and TRBJ2-7, reads DAGVTQSPTHLIKTRGQQVTLRCSPISGHKSVSWYQQVLGQGPQFIFQYYEKEERGRGNFPDRFSARQFPNYSSELNVNALLLGDSALYLCASSLSGQGAYEQYFGPGTRLTVT.

This rearrangement joins TRBV5-4 to TRBJ2-3; D is possibly TRBD2 (6 bases). Trimming shortened V by 3 bases and J by 0 bases, and 17 bases separated the two germline ends. In germline, CDR1 is SGHNT, CDR2 YYREEE (reference sequence). The CDR3 runs to 17 residues. CDR3 sequence (DNA): TGTGCCAGCAGCTCCGGGTTAAGCGGGTTCAGCACAGATACGCAGTATTTT. Translating it yields CASSSGLSGFSTDTQYF.

The chain has TRBV5-1 and TRBJ1-2; no clear D gene. The germline V gene has CDR1 SGHRS and CDR2 YFSETQ. The CDR3 runs to 13 residues. V was cut by 0 bases and J by 5 bases, with 8 bases left in between. The DNA of the CDR3 is TGCGCCAGCAGCTTGGGGGTTGAGTATGGCTACACCTTC. It yields the protein CASSLGVEYGYTF.

The chain carries TRBV6-5 and TRBJ1-3, with D unclear. The CDR3 runs 13 residues. Trimming left V 5 bases short and J 0 bases short, with 5 bases between. The germline gives CDR1 MNHEY, CDR2 SVGAGI. CDR3 amino acids: CASSPDSGNTIYF. CDR3 coding DNA: TGTGCCAGCAGTCCCGACTCTGGAAACACCATATATTTT.

CDR3 sequence: CASSPSQGSYNEQFF. The CDR3 region has the DNA TGTGCCAGCAGTCCATCACAGGGCTCCTACAATGAGCAGTTCTTC. V usage is TRBV6-5 and J usage is TRBJ2-1; tentative D call: TRBD1 (6 bases). Germline V gene sequence: CDR1 MNHEY, CDR2 SVGAGI. The CDR3 contains 15 residues. Trimming shortened V by 5 bases and J by 0 bases, and 11 bases separated the two germline ends.

This clone has only one observation. This chain uses TRBV19 with TRBJ1-2; 7 bases map to TRBD1. J lost 8 bases, V lost 4 bases, and 7 bases had no gene match. Germline CDR1 is LNHDA and CDR2 is SQIVND (reference sequence). The CDR3 runs 13 residues. The CDR3 here is CASSTGQILGYTF. CDR3 nucleotide sequence: TGTGCCAGTAGTACGGGACAGATTCTGGGCTACACCTTC.

The chain is built from TRBV29-1 and TRBJ1-5; 7 bases fit TRBD1. CDR3 size: 13 residues. Per germline, CDR1 SQVTM and CDR2 ANQGSEA. The V gene end was trimmed by 7 bases and the J gene end by 7 bases; junction bases not matched to a gene: 10. CDR3: CSATSGGGQPQHF. The CDR3 DNA reads as TGCAGCGCCACTTCAGGGGGTGGACAGCCCCAGCATTTT.

This clone was seen more than once but under ten times. The chain is built from TRBV28 and TRBJ1-5; D unclear. The V end was cut by 5 bases, the J end by 5 bases, with 16 bases between. This CDR3 is 15 amino acids long. Germline V gene sequence: CDR1 MDHEN, CDR2 SYDVKM. CDR3 sequence: CASSRPVGSYQPQHF. CDR3 bases: TGTGCCAGCAGTCGCCCCGTGGGGTCGTATCAGCCCCAGCATTTT.

The gene calls are TRBV5-1 and TRBJ1-3; tentative D call: TRBD1 (6 bases). CDR1 SGHRS and CDR2 YFSETQ come from the germline V gene. The CDR3 totals 14 residues. Deletions cut 7 bases from V and 2 bases from J, with 13 bases between. The CDR3 sequence: CASSAQGTGNTIYF. The CDR3 nucleotides read TGCGCCAGCTCCGCACAGGGAACTGGAAACACCATATATTTT.

V and J are TRBV18 and TRBJ1-5; D unresolved. Trimming left V 2 bases short and J 6 bases short, with 11 bases between. This CDR3 has 14 amino acids. Germline-derived CDR1 and CDR2 are KGHSH and LQKENI. This CDR3 reads CASSPAVVAQPQHF. The CDR3 coding sequence is TGTGCCAGCTCACCAGCGGTAGTAGCTCAGCCCCAGCATTTT.

This clone was found once. The chain combines TRBV2 with TRBJ2-7, with 7 bases fitting TRBD2. CDR3 length: 12 residues. V lost 6 bases, J lost 7 bases, and 6 bases stayed unmatched. CDR1 and CDR2 (germline): SNHLY, FYNNEI. As DNA, the CDR3 is TGTGCCAGCAGCACCCGGGGGGAAGAGCAGTACTTC. As protein: CASSTRGEEQYF.